The 30 T cell receptor beta chains in this list originate from one sample, sequenced in a study of PD-L1 blockade in urothelial cancer. The sample's time point: peripheral blood 6 weeks after treatment start. Sequenced by immunoSEQ multiplex PCR; TCRdb stores in-frame clones only, minus some. The sample holds about 23,000 clones, around 90% seen once. The sequencing here drew on PBMCs, taken around atezolizumab (anti-PD-L1) treatment. The receptors come from a woman aged 55-70 years with urothelial cancer.

This clone was observed a few times. The chain combines TRBV6-5 with TRBJ2-1; D possibly corresponds to TRBD2 (5 bases). Germline loops: CDR1 MNHEY, CDR2 SVGAGI. The CDR3 totals 14 residues. V dropped 0 bases and J dropped 5 bases, with 8 bases sitting between them. CDR3 DNA: TGTGCCAGCAGTTACTCGCGGGCCGACAATGAGCAGTTCTTC. It yields the protein CASSYSRADNEQFF.

This clone was detected only a few times. The genes are TRBV28 and TRBJ1-4; 7 positions agree with TRBD1. Germline values: CDR1 MDHEN, CDR2 SYDVKM. The V and J ends lost 4 bases and 2 bases, in that order; junction bases with no gene match: 7. The CDR3 loop spans 16 amino acids. DNA for the CDR3: TGTGCCAGCAGTTCTCAGGGGGGTCCGACTAATGAAAAACTGTTTTTT. It specifies CASSSQGGPTNEKLFF.

The J gene is TRBJ2-7, the V gene TRBV5-1, with D possibly being TRBD1 (6 bases). The CDR3 contains 15 residues. Per the germline V gene, CDR1 is SGHRS and CDR2 is YFSETQ. The germline V and J ends were trimmed by 0 bases and 1 base, with 11 bases remaining between them. DNA of the CDR3: TGCGCCAGCAGCTTGGCTCCTACAGGGTCCTACGAGCAGTACTTC. It yields the protein CASSLAPTGSYEQYF. The whole variable domain, remainder taken from reference TRBV5-1 and TRBJ2-7, is KAGVTQTPRYLIKTRGQQVTLSCSPISGHRSVSWYQQTPGQGLQFLFEYFSETQRNKGNFPGRFSGRQFSNSRSEMNVSTLELGDSALYLCASSLAPTGSYEQYFGPGTRLTVT.

The chain employs TRBV19 and TRBJ2-1; 14 bases fit TRBD2. The junction had 9 bases not matched to a gene; V was cut back by 3 bases and J by 8 bases. The V gene's germline CDR1 is LNHDA and CDR2 SQIVND (reference sequence). CDR3 length: 17 amino acids. Here the CDR3 reads CASSMGGLAGVGHEQFF. The CDR3 region has the DNA TGTGCCAGTAGTATGGGGGGACTAGCGGGAGTGGGTCATGAGCAGTTCTTC.

This clone was detected only a few times. The gene calls are TRBV28 and TRBJ1-5, with D possibly TRBD1 on 6 matching bases. CDR1 and CDR2 (germline): MDHEN, SYDVKM. CDR3 length: 15 amino acids. Deletions cut 4 bases from V and 4 bases from J, with 14 bases between. CDR3 in amino acids: CASSSMTGLNQPQHF. The CDR3, as DNA: TGTGCCAGCAGTTCCATGACAGGTCTTAATCAGCCCCAGCATTTT.

The chain uses TRBV6-1 and TRBJ2-3; possibly TRBD1 for D (6 bases). V lost 7 bases and J lost 3, with 14 bases in between. The germline V gene has CDR1 MNHNS and CDR2 SASEGT. This CDR3 comprises 14 residues. The CDR3 loop reads CASTGTYQTDTQYF. CDR3 nucleotides: TGTGCCAGCACCGGGACATATCAAACAGATACGCAGTATTTT.

The chain employs TRBV27 and TRBJ2-5; D is possibly TRBD2 (5 bases). In germline, CDR1 is MNHEY, CDR2 SMNVEV (reference sequence). This CDR3 region has 13 residues. Trimming removed 2 bases from V and 6 bases from J, with 10 bases in between. Written as DNA, the CDR3 is TGTGCCAGCAGTTTAGACGGGGAAAAGACCCAGTACTTC. Amino acid sequence: CASSLDGEKTQYF.

V and J are TRBV5-4 and TRBJ2-1; 8 nucleotides align to TRBD1. The length of the CDR3 is 14 residues. CDR1 and CDR2 from the germline V gene are SGHNT and YYREEE (reference sequence). V was clipped by 6 bases and J by 9 bases; unmatched bases: 11. CDR3 sequence: CASTKQGGMGEQFF. CDR3 nucleotides: TGTGCCAGCACCAAACAGGGGGGTATGGGTGAGCAGTTCTTC.

The gene calls are TRBV27 and TRBJ1-1; D unclear. From germline, CDR1 is MNHEY and CDR2 SMNVEV (reference sequence). The V and J ends lost 5 bases and 4 bases respectively, with 14 bases between them. This CDR3 is built from 14 residues. CDR3 bases: TGTGCCAGCAGTCCTTACGGCGGTCCCACTGAAGCTTTCTTT. Its translation is CASSPYGGPTEAFF.

The chain employs TRBV28 and TRBJ1-1; D gene uncertain. V was pared by 6 bases and J by 0 bases, with 17 bases between. This CDR3 comprises 16 residues. Per germline, CDR1 MDHEN and CDR2 SYDVKM. The CDR3 sequence is CASRPVEGIVNTEAFF. In DNA form, the CDR3 reads TGTGCCAGCAGGCCCGTGGAGGGTATTGTGAACACTGAAGCTTTCTTT.

The rearrangement uses TRBV2 and TRBJ2-5, with a tentative D call TRBD1 (5 bases). With 4 bases removed from V and 5 bases from J, the gap between germline ends came to 11 bases. The CDR3 is 13 residues long. Germline V gene lookup returns CDR1 SNHLY and CDR2 FYNNEI. The CDR3 DNA is TGTGCCAGCAGTGCTCAGGGTCAGGAGACCCAGTACTTC. Its translation: CASSAQGQETQYF.

The chain combines TRBV9 with TRBJ1-3, with D tentatively TRBD1 (6 bases). The germline CDR1 and CDR2 sequences are SGDLS and YYNGEE. The CDR3 spans 15 residues. V gave up 7 bases and J gave up 4 bases, with 18 bases separating them. The CDR3 reads CASAPHNRAGNTIYF. CDR3 in DNA: TGTGCCAGCGCCCCTCACAACAGGGCCGGAAACACCATATATTTT.

This sequence joins TRBV19 and TRBJ2-6; 8 bases align to TRBD2. Germline V CDR1 and CDR2: LNHDA, SQIVND (reference sequence). Trimming cost V 5 bases and J 5 bases; bases outside gene matches: 11. The CDR3 has 17 residues. In nucleotides, the CDR3 is TGTGCCAGTAGTCCCTTGAATACGGGGGGGAGGGCCAACGTCCTGACTTTC. This codes for CASSPLNTGGRANVLTF.

This CDR3 reads CASSQDLAGGDEQFF. CDR3 nucleotide sequence: TGCGCCAGCAGCCAAGATCTAGCGGGAGGGGATGAGCAGTTCTTC. The rearrangement joins TRBV4-3 to TRBJ2-1, with TRBD2 matching 12 bases. The CDR3 has 15 amino acids. J lost 8 bases, V lost 0 bases, and 2 bases had no gene match. Looked up from germline, CDR1 is LGHNA and CDR2 is YSLEER.

The rearrangement joins TRBV6-5 to TRBJ2-1, with 8 bases aligning to TRBD2. The CDR3 is made up of 15 amino acids. Germline CDR1 is MNHEY and CDR2 is SVGAGI. V shed 8 bases and J 3 bases; nucleotides not matched to a gene: 9. The DNA of the CDR3 is TGTGCCAGCCGGTCCCTCGGGACTAGCTACAATGAGCAGTTCTTC. It encodes CASRSLGTSYNEQFF.

The J gene is TRBJ2-5, the V gene TRBV10-3; 7 bases map to TRBD1. The length of the CDR3 is 14 residues. The V segment lost 4 bases and the J segment 0 bases; nucleotides outside the gene matches: 2. In germline, CDR1 is ENHRY, CDR2 SYGVKD. CDR3 nucleotide sequence: TGTGCCATCAGTGGGGACAGCGACCAAGAGACCCAGTACTTC. Amino acids: CAISGDSDQETQYF.

V is TRBV7-9 and J is TRBJ2-2; tentatively, D is TRBD1 (6 bases). CDR1 is SEHNR and CDR2 is FQNEAQ in the germline V gene (reference sequence). V was cut by 3 bases and J by 0 bases, with 11 bases left in between. The CDR3 extends over 16 amino acids. CDR3 sequence (DNA): TGTGCCAGCAGCTTCAGACAGGTAGCGAACACCGGGGAGCTGTTTTTT. Protein: CASSFRQVANTGELFF. Combining the CDR3 with reference TRBV7-9 and TRBJ2-2 gives the whole variable domain DTGVSQNPRHKITKRGQNVTFRCDPISEHNRLYWYRQTLGQGPEFLTYFQNEAQLEKSRLLSDRFSAERPKGSFSTLEIQRTEQGDSAMYLCASSFRQVANTGELFFGEGSRLTVL.

The chain recombines TRBV5-1 with TRBJ2-6; D is undetermined. Trimming shortened V by 0 bases and J by 5 bases, and 18 bases separated the two germline ends. This CDR3 region has 18 residues. The germline V gene encodes CDR1 SGHRS and CDR2 YFSETQ. The CDR3 loop reads CASSLGGSGSPRANVLTF. The CDR3 region has the DNA TGCGCCAGCAGCTTGGGTGGCTCTGGTTCTCCTCGGGCCAACGTCCTGACTTTC.

The V and J genes are TRBV7-9 and TRBJ2-7; weak D call: TRBD1 (6 bases). The CDR3 extends over 14 amino acids. Germline V gene lookup returns CDR1 SEHNR and CDR2 FQNEAQ (reference sequence). V gave up 1 base and J gave up 0 bases, with 7 bases separating them. The CDR3 sequence is CASSLVQGSYEQYF. As DNA, the CDR3 is TGTGCCAGCAGCTTAGTACAGGGCTCCTACGAGCAGTACTTC.

The chain recombines TRBV19 with TRBJ2-3, with 9 bases identical to TRBD2. J gave up 5 bases and V 3 bases, and 9 bases lay outside the gene matches. The germline V gene has CDR1 LNHDA and CDR2 SQIVND (reference sequence). The CDR3 has 16 residues. CDR3 nucleotides: TGTGCCAGTAGTATGGTGCAAGCGGGGGGTAGAGATACGCAGTATTTT. Translation: CASSMVQAGGRDTQYF.

The rearrangement uses TRBV7-2 and TRBJ2-1; 7 bases are shared with TRBD1. CDR1 is SGHTA, CDR2 FQGNSA, per germline. CDR3 length: 19 residues. J lost 1 base, V lost 1 base, and 13 bases had no gene match. This chain's CDR3 is CASSLDGDRAPLSYNEQFF. For the CDR3, the DNA is TGTGCCAGCAGCTTAGACGGCGACAGGGCCCCCTTATCCTACAATGAGCAGTTCTTC. The full variable domain, in which reference TRBV7-2 and TRBJ2-1 provide the parts outside the CDR3, is GAGVSQSPSNKVTEKGKDVELRCDPISGHTALYWYRQSLGQGLEFLIYFQGNSAPDKSGLPSDRFSAERTGGSVSTLTIQRTQQEDSAVYLCASSLDGDRAPLSYNEQFFGPGTRLTVL.

The chain uses TRBV7-3 and TRBJ2-3, with 12 bases fitting TRBD2. Trimming removed 5 bases from V and 6 bases from J; junction bases left unmatched: 12. The CDR3 is 17 amino acids. Germline CDR1 SGHTA, CDR2 FQGTGA. As DNA, the CDR3 is TGTGCCAGCAGCCTCCAGCAGACTAGCGGGGGCGGGGATACGCAGTATTTT. This codes for CASSLQQTSGGGDTQYF.

V is TRBV5-6 and J is TRBJ1-3, with 10 bases lining up with TRBD1. From germline, CDR1 is SGHDT and CDR2 YYEEEE. There are 18 residues in the CDR3. V was pared by 8 bases and J by 2 bases, with 16 bases of the junction left unmatched. The CDR3 protein is CASYIFGTGVLAGNTIYF. The DNA of the CDR3 is TGTGCCAGTTATATTTTCGGGACAGGGGTCCTCGCTGGAAACACCATATATTTT.

The rearrangement uses TRBV18 and TRBJ2-7, with D tentatively TRBD1 (5 bases). Trimming removed 0 bases from V and 2 bases from J, with 17 bases in between. CDR1 and CDR2 (germline): KGHSH, LQKENI. The CDR3 sequence is 17 residues long. The CDR3 region has the DNA TGTGCCAGCTCACCACCGGAAGGGGATGGTTGGCCCTACGAGCAGTACTTC. It encodes CASSPPEGDGWPYEQYF.

The rearrangement joins TRBV18 to TRBJ1-2; 7 bases fit TRBD1. Germline assignment: CDR1 KGHSH and CDR2 LQKENI. The V segment lost 3 bases and the J segment 4 bases; nucleotides outside the gene matches: 8. The CDR3 is made up of 15 amino acids. CDR3 amino acids: CASSPSGQFSYGYTF. CDR3 nucleotides: TGTGCCAGCTCACCGTCGGGACAGTTCAGCTATGGCTACACCTTC.

This clone was found once. This rearrangement joins TRBV25-1 to TRBJ1-1; perhaps TRBD1 as D (6 bases). Germline CDR1 MGHDK, CDR2 SYGVNS. V was trimmed by 4 bases and J by 0 bases, leaving 12 bases between them. The CDR3 sequence is 15 residues long. DNA of the CDR3: TGTGCCAGCAGTGCGTCGGACAGATTGAACACTGAAGCTTTCTTT. Translating it yields CASSASDRLNTEAFF.

The V gene is TRBV11-2, the J gene TRBJ2-7; tentative D call: TRBD1 (6 bases). This CDR3 contains 15 residues. V lost 4 bases and J lost 4, with 17 bases in between. Germline-derived CDR1 and CDR2 are SGHAT and FQNNGV. The CDR3 sequence: CASSSGRGLSYEQYF. CDR3 sequence (DNA): TGTGCCAGCAGCTCAGGCAGGGGTTTGAGTTACGAGCAGTACTTC.

The rearrangement joins TRBV7-9 to TRBJ2-1; 8 bases fit TRBD2. The germline gives CDR1 SEHNR, CDR2 FQNEAQ (reference sequence). Trimming removed 7 bases from V and 3 bases from J; junction bases left unmatched: 8. The CDR3 is made up of 15 amino acids. CDR3 DNA sequence: TGTGCCAGCACCAGGCTAGCGGGCCTCTACAATGAGCAGTTCTTC. Translating it yields CASTRLAGLYNEQFF. Filled out from reference TRBV7-9 and TRBJ2-1, the complete variable domain reads DTGVSQNPRHKITKRGQNVTFRCDPISEHNRLYWYRQTLGQGPEFLTYFQNEAQLEKSRLLSDRFSAERPKGSFSTLEIQRTEQGDSAMYLCASTRLAGLYNEQFFGPGTRLTVL.

This chain links TRBV7-8 with TRBJ1-2; no reliable D call. V lost 0 bases to trimming and J lost 9 bases, with 20 bases between them. CDR1 is SGHVS, CDR2 FQNEAQ, per germline. CDR3 length: 16 amino acids. The chain's CDR3 is CASSLAVPDTMLRYTF. In DNA, the CDR3 is TGTGCCAGCAGCTTAGCGGTACCGGATACTATGCTACGCTACACCTTC. Combining the CDR3 with reference TRBV7-8 and TRBJ1-2 gives the whole variable domain GAGVSQSPRYKVAKRGQDVALRCDPISGHVSLFWYQQALGQGPEFLTYFQNEAQLDKSGLPSDRFFAERPEGSVSTLKIQRTQQEDSAVYLCASSLAVPDTMLRYTFGSGTRLTVV.

V usage is TRBV25-1 and J usage is TRBJ1-1, with 7 bases aligning to TRBD1. The CDR3 runs 13 residues. Germline loops: CDR1 MGHDK, CDR2 SYGVNS. V was pared by 5 bases and J by 6 bases, with 6 bases of the junction left unmatched. The CDR3 coding sequence is TGTGCCAGCAGTTTACAAACAGGGGCTGAAGCTTTCTTT. Encoded protein: CASSLQTGAEAFF.